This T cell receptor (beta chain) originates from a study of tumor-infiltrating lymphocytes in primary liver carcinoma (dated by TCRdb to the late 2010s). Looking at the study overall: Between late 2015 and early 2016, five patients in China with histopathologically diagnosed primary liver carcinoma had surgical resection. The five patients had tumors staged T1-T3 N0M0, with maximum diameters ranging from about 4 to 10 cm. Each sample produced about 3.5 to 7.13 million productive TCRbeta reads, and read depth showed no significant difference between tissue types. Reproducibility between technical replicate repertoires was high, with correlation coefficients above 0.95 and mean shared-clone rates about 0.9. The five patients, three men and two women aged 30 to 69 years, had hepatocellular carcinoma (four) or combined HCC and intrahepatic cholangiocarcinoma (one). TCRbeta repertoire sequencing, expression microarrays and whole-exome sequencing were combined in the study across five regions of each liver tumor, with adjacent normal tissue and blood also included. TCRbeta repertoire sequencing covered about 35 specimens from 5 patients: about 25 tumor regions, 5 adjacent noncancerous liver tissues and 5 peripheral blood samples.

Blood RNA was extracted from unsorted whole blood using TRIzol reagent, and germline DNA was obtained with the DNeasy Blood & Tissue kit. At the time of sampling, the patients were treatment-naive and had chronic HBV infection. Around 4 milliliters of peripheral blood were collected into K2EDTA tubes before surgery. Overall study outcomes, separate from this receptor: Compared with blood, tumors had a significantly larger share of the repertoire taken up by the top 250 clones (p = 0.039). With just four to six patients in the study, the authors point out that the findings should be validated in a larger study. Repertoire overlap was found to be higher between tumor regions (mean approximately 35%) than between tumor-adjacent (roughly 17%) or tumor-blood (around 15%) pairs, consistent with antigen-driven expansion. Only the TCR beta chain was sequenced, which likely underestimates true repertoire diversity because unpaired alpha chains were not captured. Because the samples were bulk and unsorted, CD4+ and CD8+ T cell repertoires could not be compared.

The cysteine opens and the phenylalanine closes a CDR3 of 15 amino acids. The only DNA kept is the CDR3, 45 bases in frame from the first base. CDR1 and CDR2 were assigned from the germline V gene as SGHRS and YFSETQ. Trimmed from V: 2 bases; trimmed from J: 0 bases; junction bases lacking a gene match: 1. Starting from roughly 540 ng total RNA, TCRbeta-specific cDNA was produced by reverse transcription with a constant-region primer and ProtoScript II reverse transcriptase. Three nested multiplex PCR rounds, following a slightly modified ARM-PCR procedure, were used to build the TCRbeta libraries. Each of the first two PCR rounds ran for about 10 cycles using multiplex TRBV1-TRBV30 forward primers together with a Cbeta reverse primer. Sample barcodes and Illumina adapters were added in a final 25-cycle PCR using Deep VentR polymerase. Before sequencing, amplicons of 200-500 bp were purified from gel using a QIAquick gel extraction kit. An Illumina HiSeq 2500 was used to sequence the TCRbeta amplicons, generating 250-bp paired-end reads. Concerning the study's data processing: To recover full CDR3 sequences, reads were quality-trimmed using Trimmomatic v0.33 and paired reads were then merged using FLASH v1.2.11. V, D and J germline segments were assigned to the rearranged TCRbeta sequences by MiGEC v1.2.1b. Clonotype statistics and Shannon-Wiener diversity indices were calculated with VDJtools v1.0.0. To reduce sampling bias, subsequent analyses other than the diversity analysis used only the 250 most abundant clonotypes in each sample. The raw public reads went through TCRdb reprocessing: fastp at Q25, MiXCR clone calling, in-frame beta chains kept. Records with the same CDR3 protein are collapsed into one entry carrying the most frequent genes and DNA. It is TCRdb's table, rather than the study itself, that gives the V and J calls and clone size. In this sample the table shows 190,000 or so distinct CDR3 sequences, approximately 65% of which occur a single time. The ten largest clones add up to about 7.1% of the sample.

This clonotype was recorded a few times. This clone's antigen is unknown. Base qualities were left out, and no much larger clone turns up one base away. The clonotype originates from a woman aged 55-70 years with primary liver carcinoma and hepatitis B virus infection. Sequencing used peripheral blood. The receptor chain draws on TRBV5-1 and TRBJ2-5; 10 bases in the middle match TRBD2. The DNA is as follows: TGCGCCAGCAGCTTAAGCGGGAGGGACCAAGAGACCCAGTACTTC. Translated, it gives CASSLSGRDQETQYF. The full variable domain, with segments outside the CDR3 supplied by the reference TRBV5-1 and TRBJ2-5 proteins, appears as KAGVTQTPRYLIKTRGQQVTLSCSPISGHRSVSWYQQTPGQGLQFLFEYFSETQRNKGNFPGRFSGRQFSNSRSEMNVSTLELGDSALYLCASSLSGRDQETQYFGPGTRLLVL.